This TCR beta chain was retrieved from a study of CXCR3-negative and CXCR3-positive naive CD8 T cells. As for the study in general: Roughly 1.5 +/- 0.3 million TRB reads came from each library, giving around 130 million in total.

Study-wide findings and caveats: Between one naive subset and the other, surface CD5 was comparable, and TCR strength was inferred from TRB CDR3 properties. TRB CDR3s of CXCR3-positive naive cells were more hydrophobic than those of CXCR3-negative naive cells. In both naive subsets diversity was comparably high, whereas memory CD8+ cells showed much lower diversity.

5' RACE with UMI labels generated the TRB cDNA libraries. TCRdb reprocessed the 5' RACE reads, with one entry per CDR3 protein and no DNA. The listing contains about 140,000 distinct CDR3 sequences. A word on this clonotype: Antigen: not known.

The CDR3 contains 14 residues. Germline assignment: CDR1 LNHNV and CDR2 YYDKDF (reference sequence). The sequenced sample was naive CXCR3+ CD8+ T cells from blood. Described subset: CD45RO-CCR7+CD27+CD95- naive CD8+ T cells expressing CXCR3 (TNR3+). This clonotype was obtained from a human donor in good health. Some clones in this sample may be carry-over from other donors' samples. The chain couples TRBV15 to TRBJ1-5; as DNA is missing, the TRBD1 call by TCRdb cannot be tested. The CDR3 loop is CATSRGGAPQPQHF.